The clone carrying this T cell receptor (beta chain) turned up a few times. Its target is not known. The sample comes from a study of T cell responses to AZD1222 COVID-19 vaccine. Study results and caveats: Samples come after the peak T cell response, not at day 14.

The table came from immunoSEQ multiplex PCR; TCRdb's copy has only in-frame clones and leaves some out. Here the sample spans around 110,000 clones, 92% being singletons. Per the germline V gene, CDR1 is ENHRY and CDR2 is SYGVKD. The CDR3 totals 13 residues. V was trimmed by 10 bases and J by 8 bases, leaving 15 bases between them. The TCR originated in an adult who received the AZD1222 COVID-19 vaccine. Here the sequenced sample was peripheral blood, taken 28 days after the second AZD1222 dose. V usage is TRBV10-3 and J usage is TRBJ1-6; no clear D gene. The CDR3 spells CASTGRRDSPLHF. The CDR3 region has the DNA TGTGCCAGTACGGGCCGTCGGGATTCACCCCTCCACTTT.